Each of the 4 T cell receptor beta chains below was sequenced from the same sample in a study of CD8 T cells in ankylosing spondylitis. TCRdb re-derived calls from the 5' RACE reads in MiXCR, one entry per CDR3 protein. The table records a few hundred thousand distinct CDR3 sequences, about 9.9% of them present only once. The source material was blood, either unsorted or a sorted T cell fraction (not recorded which). The receptors stem from a female donor with ankylosing spondylitis or in good health (not recorded which).

This clonotype was counted between two and nine times. This rearrangement joins TRBV20-1 to TRBJ2-1; TRBD2 matches at 11 bases. V trimming: 5 bases; J trimming: 2 bases; junction bases outside the gene matches: 8. CDR1 and CDR2 from the germline V gene are DFQATT and SNEGSKA (reference sequence). CDR3 size: 16 residues. The CDR3 region is CSASKLAGATYNEQFF. The CDR3 coding sequence is TGCAGTGCTTCGAAACTAGCGGGAGCTACCTACAATGAGCAGTTCTTC.

DNA for the CDR3: TGTGCCAGCAGCTTGGGGCAGGGAGTCGCGACCCAGTACTTC. Its protein is CASSLGQGVATQYF. The chain has TRBV7-9 and TRBJ2-5; D might be TRBD1 or TRBD2, each matching 5 bases. Germline CDR1 reads SEHNR; CDR2 reads FQNEAQ (reference sequence). Deletions cut 3 bases from V and 7 bases from J, with 15 bases between. This CDR3 is built from 14 residues.

This clonotype has ten or more counts. The chain links TRBV12-3 or TRBV12-4 to TRBJ2-3; maybe TRBD2 (6 bases). The length of the CDR3 is 16 residues. With 3 bases removed from V and 7 bases from J, the gap between germline ends came to 20 bases. This CDR3 reads CASSFSGTYKKHTQYF. CDR3 nucleotide sequence: TGTGCCAGCAGTTTTTCCGGGACTTATAAGAAGCATACGCAGTATTTT.

A few counts support this clonotype. The chain recombines TRBV5-1 with TRBJ1-1, with D hard to call. V was pared by 3 bases and J by 0 bases, with 12 bases between. This CDR3 spans 15 amino acids. Looked up from germline, CDR1 is SGHRS and CDR2 is YFSETQ. This chain's CDR3 is CASSSDGLMNTEAFF. DNA of the CDR3: TGCGCCAGCAGCTCAGACGGCCTCATGAACACTGAAGCTTTCTTT.